The present T cell receptor (beta chain) was sequenced within a study of regulatory T cells in long-lasting Graves disease. In the study overall: Newly diagnosed Graves' patients had under 3 months of antithyroid drugs.

Both iRepertoire HTBI primers and Arm-PCR of CDR3 regions were used to build the TCR beta libraries. TCRdb used MiXCR to reprocess the multiplex PCR reads, holding one entry per CDR3 protein. The table has approximately 390,000 distinct CDR3 sequences, under 20% seen once. Per germline, CDR1 SNHLY and CDR2 FYNNEI. V lost 2 bases to trimming and J lost 6 bases; unmatched junction nucleotides: 9. This CDR3 has 15 amino acids. Sample time point: newly diagnosed GD, antithyroid drugs for less than 3 months. The TCR library was prepared using RNA isolated from PBMCs. An endocrinology department located in Xi'an, China, was where the patients came from. Staff took 7.5 to 9.5 milliliters of peripheral blood and put it into EDTA tubes. These data also formed part of another study, on T cells in Graves' hyperthyroidism and ophthalmopathy.

This TCR was sampled from a woman between 18 and 30 years old with Graves disease. Sequencing was performed on peripheral blood mononuclear cells (PBMCs), taken at new diagnosis, from a patient treated with antithyroid drugs. The rearrangement uses TRBV2 and TRBJ1-2; 7 nucleotides line up with TRBD1. DNA for the CDR3: TGTGCCAGCAGTGAATCACAGGGGAATTTGGATGGCTACACCTTC. Translation gives CASSESQGNLDGYTF. Complete variable domain (other parts from reference TRBV2 and TRBJ1-2): EPEVTQTPSHQVTQMGQEVILRCVPISNHLYFYWYRQILGQKVEFLVSFYNNEISEKSEIFDDQFSVERPDGSNFTLKIRSTKLEDSAMYFCASSESQGNLDGYTFGSGTRLTVV.